This T cell receptor beta chain was obtained from a study of spatial heterogeneity in lung cancer. Study at large: A consistent excess of beta-chain over alpha-chain sequences was detected. Regarding the study as a whole: Blood carried ubiquitous expanded tumor TCRs more at resection than follow-up.

Every TCR cDNA molecule bore a unique molecular identifier. TCRdb re-derived calls from the 5' RACE reads in MiXCR, one entry per CDR3 protein. The sample comprises approximately 8,100 distinct CDR3 sequences, over 7.5% of which are singletons, and 25% to 30% rests with the top ten. The germline CDR1 and CDR2 sequences are MGHRA and YSYEKL. The CDR3 extends over 19 amino acids. The junction had 14 bases not matched to a gene; V was cut back by 1 base and J by 5 bases. Noted time point: sample taken at primary tumor resection. Sequencing was performed on whole RNA extracted from tumor and nontumor lung tissue, or from frozen PBMC, and the material was left unsorted. The donor population consisted of approximately 70 patients with untreated, early-stage non-small cell lung cancer. At least ten counts were recorded for this clonotype. Its matching antigen is unknown.

The source is a female donor with early-stage non-small cell lung cancer. This sequence joins TRBV4-1 and TRBJ2-6, with TRBD2 matching 7 bases. The material sequenced was PBMCs, taken at surgery. The chain's CDR3 is CASSQGGAGAFWRANVLTF. For the CDR3, the DNA is TGCGCCAGCAGCCAAGGCGGGGCGGGAGCCTTCTGGCGGGCCAACGTCCTGACTTTC.